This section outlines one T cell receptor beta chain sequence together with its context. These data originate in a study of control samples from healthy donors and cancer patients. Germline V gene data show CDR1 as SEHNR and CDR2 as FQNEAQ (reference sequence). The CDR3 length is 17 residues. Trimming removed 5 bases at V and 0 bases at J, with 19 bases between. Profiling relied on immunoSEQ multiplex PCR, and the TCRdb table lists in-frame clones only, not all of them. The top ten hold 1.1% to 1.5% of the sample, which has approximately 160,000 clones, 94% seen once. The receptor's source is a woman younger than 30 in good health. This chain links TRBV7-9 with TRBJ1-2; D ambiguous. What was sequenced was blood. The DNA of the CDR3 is TGTGCCAGCAGCCCTATAATGTGGGGATCAGCTAACTATGGCTACACCTTC. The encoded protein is CASSPIMWGSANYGYTF.